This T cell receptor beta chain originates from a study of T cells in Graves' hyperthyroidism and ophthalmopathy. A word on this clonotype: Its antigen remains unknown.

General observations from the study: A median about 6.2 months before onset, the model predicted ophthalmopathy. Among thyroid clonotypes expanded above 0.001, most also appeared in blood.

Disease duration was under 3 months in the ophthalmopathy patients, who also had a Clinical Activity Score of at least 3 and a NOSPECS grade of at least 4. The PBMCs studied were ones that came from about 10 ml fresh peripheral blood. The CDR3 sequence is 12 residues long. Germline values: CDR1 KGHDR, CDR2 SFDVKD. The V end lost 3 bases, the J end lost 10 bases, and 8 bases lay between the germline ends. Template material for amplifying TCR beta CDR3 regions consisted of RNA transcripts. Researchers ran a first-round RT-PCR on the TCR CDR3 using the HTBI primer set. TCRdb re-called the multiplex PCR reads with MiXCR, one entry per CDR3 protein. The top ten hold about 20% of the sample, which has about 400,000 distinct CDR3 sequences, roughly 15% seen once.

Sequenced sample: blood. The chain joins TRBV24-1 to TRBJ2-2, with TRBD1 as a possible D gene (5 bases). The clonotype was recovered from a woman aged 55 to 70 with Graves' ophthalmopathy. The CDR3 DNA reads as TGTGCCACCAGTGATCCAGGGTTGGAGCTGTTTTTT. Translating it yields CATSDPGLELFF.